The 13 T cell receptor beta chains given below trace back to one sample, sequenced in a study of CD8+CD57+ T cells in acquired aplastic anemia. Genomic DNA, serving as template, underwent TCR beta VDJ and CDR3 profiling. From the reads, TCRdb called clonotypes with MiXCR, one entry per CDR3 protein. The sample has 150,000 to 200,000 distinct CDR3 sequences; 47% are singletons. In patients chosen for sequencing, flow cytometry had shown CD8+CD57+ cell expansion. Sequenced input: sorted CD4+, CD8+, or CD8+CD57+ T cells (not recorded which) from PBMCs. The source of these receptors is a human donor with aplastic anemia.

This clonotype has ten or more counts. This chain connects TRBV7-9 to TRBJ2-1, with TRBD1 matching 9 bases. V lost 5 bases and J lost 5; bases outside the gene matches: 7. The CDR3 has 15 residues. Germline assignment: CDR1 SEHNR and CDR2 FQNEAQ (reference sequence). CDR3 amino acids: CASSLTGGWDNEQFF. The CDR3 coding sequence is TGTGCCAGCAGCCTCACAGGGGGCTGGGACAATGAGCAGTTCTTC.

This clonotype was recorded at least ten times. The rearrangement links TRBV4-2 to TRBJ2-3, with TRBD2 identical over 10 bases. J gave up 0 bases and V 5 bases, and 5 bases lay outside the gene matches. CDR1 is LGHNA, CDR2 YNFKEQ, per germline. This CDR3 is built from 16 residues. The CDR3 region has the DNA TGTGCCAGCAGCAATAGCGGGGGGTCTAGCACAGATACGCAGTATTTT. It codes for CASSNSGGSSTDTQYF.

The genes are TRBV20-1 and TRBJ1-1; TRBD1 is a possible D gene (5 bases). CDR1 is DFQATT and CDR2 is SNEGSKA in the germline V gene (reference sequence). The ends were cut back, 0 bases at V and 1 base at J, with 18 bases in the middle. The CDR3 loop spans 17 amino acids. CDR3 loop: CSARDGAKGGWNTEAFF. CDR3 in DNA: TGCAGTGCTAGAGATGGGGCTAAGGGCGGGTGGAACACTGAAGCTTTCTTT.

This clonotype was counted at least ten times. The CDR3 sequence is CASHRDLGEEAFF. The CDR3 coding sequence is TGTGCCAGCCACCGGGACCTTGGTGAAGAAGCTTTCTTT. The rearrangement uses TRBV2 and TRBJ1-1, with D possibly TRBD1 on 5 matching bases. The length of the CDR3 is 13 residues. CDR1 is SNHLY, CDR2 FYNNEI, per germline. V was shortened by 8 bases and J by 8 bases, with 18 bases between the two germline ends.

This clonotype has only a few counts. This sequence joins TRBV9 and TRBJ2-1; 9 bases map to TRBD2. CDR1 is SGDLS and CDR2 is YYNGEE in the germline V gene. J was trimmed by 3 bases and V by 0 bases; bases with no gene match: 13. The CDR3 sequence is 19 residues long. The CDR3 DNA reads as TGTGCCAGCAGCGTAGGCGGGGGGGCGTTTCAATTGGGCTACAATGAGCAGTTCTTC. Its translation is CASSVGGGAFQLGYNEQFF. Supplemented by reference TRBV9 and TRBJ2-1, the full variable domain reads DSGVTQTPKHLITATGQRVTLRCSPRSGDLSVYWYQQSLDQGLQFLIQYYNGEERAKGNILERFSAQQFPDLHSELNLSSLELGDSALYFCASSVGGGAFQLGYNEQFFGPGTRLTVL.

The V gene is TRBV2, the J gene TRBJ1-4; D is unresolved. This CDR3 is 14 amino acids long. Trimming removed 6 bases at V and 4 bases at J, with 12 bases between. CDR1 is SNHLY, CDR2 FYNNEI, per germline. Here the CDR3 reads CASRSTVINEKLFF. Written as DNA, the CDR3 is TGTGCCAGCAGGAGTACAGTTATTAATGAAAAACTGTTTTTT.

In this sample, this clonotype turned up many times. The V gene is TRBV19, the J gene TRBJ2-3; a weak D match, TRBD2 (6 bases). V lost 4 bases, J lost 10 bases, and 15 bases lay in between. The CDR3 contains 13 residues. Germline CDR1 is LNHDA and CDR2 is SQIVND (reference sequence). The CDR3 nucleotides read TGTGCCAGTAGTACCACCGGCCCGGGGGCGCAGTATTTT. It is translated as CASSTTGPGAQYF.

The genes are TRBV20-1 and TRBJ2-7, with no clear D. Germline V CDR1 and CDR2: DFQATT, SNEGSKA (reference sequence). The V and J ends lost 0 bases and 5 bases respectively, with 11 bases between them. The CDR3 spans 13 residues. The CDR3 coding sequence is TGCAGTGCTAGAGACCCCGGTTCCGACGAGCAGTACTTC. Translation: CSARDPGSDEQYF.

In regard to this clonotype: Given the absence of the conserved phenylalanine or tryptophan at the CDR3 end, a read error is likely. Because the CDR3's place on the DNA is in doubt, the DNA is left out and the CDR3 is given as listed by TCRdb. The chain links TRBV7-2 to TRBJ2-7; TRBD1 was called by the table and not checked on the DNA. The length of the CDR3 is 11 amino acids, counting both ends. Germline V gives CDR1 SGHTA, CDR2 FQGNSA. CDR3 protein: CASSIKAPNTG.

The chain joins TRBV14 to TRBJ1-2; D may be TRBD1 (5 bases). The CDR3 sequence is 13 residues long. V lost 4 bases and J 4 bases, leaving 10 bases between the germline ends. Germline CDR1 SGHDN, CDR2 FVKESK. The CDR3 region has the DNA TGTGCCAGCAGCCCAGAGGGGACCTATGGCTACACCTTC. It yields the protein CASSPEGTYGYTF. Drawing the rest from reference TRBV14 and TRBJ1-2, the complete variable domain is EAGVTQFPSHSVIEKGQTVTLRCDPISGHDNLYWYRRVMGKEIKFLLHFVKESKQDESGMPNNRFLAERTGGTYSTLKVQPAELEDSGVYFCASSPEGTYGYTFGSGTRLTVV.

CDR3 protein: CASSVTGTNTIYF. The DNA of the CDR3 is TGTGCCAGCAGTGTGACAGGGACAAACACCATATATTTT. The chain is built from TRBV25-1 and TRBJ1-3, with TRBD1 matching 7 bases. The germline V gene has CDR1 MGHDK and CDR2 SYGVNS. Germline trimming cut 4 bases from V and 6 bases from J; bases unmatched to any gene: 3. The CDR3 has 13 amino acids.

This clonotype was detected ten times or more. The chain couples TRBV6-1 to TRBJ2-5, with 9 bases that match TRBD1. Germline lookup yields CDR1 MNHNS and CDR2 SASEGT. This CDR3 has 17 residues. J was trimmed by 4 bases and V by 6 bases; bases with no gene match: 15. CDR3 sequence reads: CASSRRRNRGQGETQYF. CDR3 coding DNA: TGTGCCAGCAGCCGCCGCCGGAACAGGGGGCAAGGAGAGACCCAGTACTTC.

The rearrangement uses TRBV20-1 and TRBJ2-5; D possibly uses TRBD1 or TRBD2 (5 bases each). Trimming left V 5 bases short and J 2 bases short, with 15 bases between. Germline loops: CDR1 DFQATT, CDR2 SNEGSKA (reference sequence). This CDR3 has 14 amino acids. In DNA, the CDR3 is TGCAGTGCTTCACCGCCTTGGGGGCAAGAGACCCAGTACTTC. This encodes CSASPPWGQETQYF.